This T cell receptor (beta chain) came from a study of T cell repertoires in ileal Crohn's disease. Around 0.45 micrograms of biopsy DNA per sample underwent TCRB immunosequencing. The data were produced by immunoSEQ multiplex PCR, yet TCRdb's version contains in-frame clones alone and is incomplete. The data hold some 2,000 clones, with about two thirds observed a single time. V lost 3 bases to trimming and J lost 3 bases; unmatched junction nucleotides: 13. The CDR3 has 17 residues. Germline CDR1 reads SGHTA; CDR2 reads FQGNSA. The TCR comes from an adult with Crohn's disease. The rearrangement uses TRBV7-2 and TRBJ2-7; 8 bases match TRBD2. The sequencing sample was made of ileal tissue. The CDR3 nucleotides read TGTGCCAGCAGCTTCCCCTTTAGCGGGACCACGGTCTACGAGCAGTACTTC. Translated, it gives CASSFPFSGTTVYEQYF.